The 9 T cell receptor beta chains reported below all come from one sample, sequenced in a study of blood T cell repertoires in COVID-19. Measured with immunoSEQ multiplex PCR; TCRdb has only the in-frame clones, and not every one. The repertoire holds roughly 58,000 clones, with around two thirds as singletons. Material for sequencing was PBMCs or T cells enriched from blood (not recorded which). The receptors shown here come from a woman aged 55-69 years who had been exposed to COVID-19.

As regards this clone: This clone may be a read error of a much larger clone one base away. The rearrangement uses TRBV5-6 and TRBJ1-3; 7 nucleotides align to TRBD1. CDR1 SGHDT and CDR2 YYEEEE come from the germline V gene. Unmatched junction bases numbered 1, after V lost 2 bases and J lost 2 bases. The length of the CDR3 is 14 residues. The chain's CDR3 is CASSLQGTGNTIYF. CDR3 sequence (DNA): TGTGCCAGCAGCTTACAGGGGACTGGAAACACCATATATTTT.

The chain carries TRBV18 and TRBJ1-2; maybe TRBD1 (6 bases). V was cut by 2 bases and J by 5 bases, with 12 bases left in between. This CDR3 spans 14 amino acids. Germline V gene lookup returns CDR1 KGHSH and CDR2 LQKENI. The CDR3 DNA is TGTGCCAGCTCACCAGTCCAGGGGCTTTATGGCTACACCTTC. This translates into CASSPVQGLYGYTF.

The chain combines TRBV30 with TRBJ2-2; 13 bases match TRBD2. The CDR3 runs 16 residues. Trimming took 2 bases from V and 5 from J; bases not matched to a gene: 5. Germline-derived CDR1 and CDR2 are GTSNPN and SVGIG (reference sequence). CDR3: CAWSWTSGSSTGELFF. The DNA of the CDR3 is TGTGCCTGGAGTTGGACTAGCGGGAGTTCGACCGGGGAGCTGTTTTTT.

This clone was counted at least ten times. The chain is built from TRBV11-3 and TRBJ2-3; TRBD1 aligns across 8 bases. The ends lost 0 bases at V and 2 bases at J; junction bases unmatched: 7. CDR1 SGHNT and CDR2 YENEEA come from the germline V gene. The CDR3 extends over 17 amino acids. The chain's CDR3 is CASSLDPPGGYTDTQYF. In nucleotides, the CDR3 is TGTGCCAGCAGCTTAGACCCCCCAGGGGGCTACACAGATACGCAGTATTTT.

This rearrangement joins TRBV9 to TRBJ2-1, with D perhaps TRBD2 (6 bases). The CDR3 extends over 15 amino acids. The V end was cut by 0 bases, the J end by 7 bases, with 14 bases between. Germline V CDR1 and CDR2: SGDLS, YYNGEE. The CDR3, as DNA: TGTGCCAGCAGCGTAGAGGCTAGCGTTCGGAATGAGCAGTTCTTC. As protein: CASSVEASVRNEQFF.

The chain combines TRBV11-2 with TRBJ2-7, with D tentatively TRBD2 (5 bases). Germline V gene lookup returns CDR1 SGHAT and CDR2 FQNNGV. The CDR3 covers 13 residues. Trimming removed 5 bases at V and 6 bases at J, with 14 bases between. The CDR3 DNA follows: TGTGCCAGCAGCGGTGGAGGTTCTGGCGAGCAGTACTTC. Its translation is CASSGGGSGEQYF.

The table lists this clone with a few counts. V and J are TRBV7-9 and TRBJ2-3; possibly TRBD1 for D (6 bases). Germline assignment: CDR1 SEHNR and CDR2 FQNEAQ (reference sequence). V lost 4 bases to trimming and J lost 5 bases, with 13 bases between them. This CDR3 is built from 14 residues. The CDR3 DNA is TGTGCCAGCAGCTCAGGACAGTTGGTAGATACGCAGTATTTT. It is translated as CASSSGQLVDTQYF.

The chain uses TRBV9 and TRBJ1-4; D uncertain. This CDR3 comprises 14 residues. The germline CDR1 and CDR2 sequences are SGDLS and YYNGEE. Trimming left V 0 bases short and J 8 bases short, with 11 bases between. CDR3 sequence (DNA): TGTGCCAGCAGCGTAGGGGCACCCCGGGAAAAACTGTTTTTT. Translation: CASSVGAPREKLFF.

This chain joins TRBV19 and TRBJ1-1, with a possible D match to TRBD1 (5 bases). Trimming left V 4 bases short and J 4 bases short, with 16 bases between. Per the germline V gene, CDR1 is LNHDA and CDR2 is SQIVND (reference sequence). There are 15 residues in the CDR3. The CDR3 nucleotides read TGTGCCAGTAGTAACCCCTCCAGGGAAGGCACTGAAGCTTTCTTT. Translated, it gives CASSNPSREGTEAFF.